These 14 T cell receptor beta chains share one sample of origin, sequenced in a study of OX40 agonist ivuxolimab in advanced cancers. Clones were sequenced by immunoSEQ multiplex PCR, and TCRdb holds only the in-frame ones, with some missing. This table has tens of thousands of clones, approximately 91% appearing once. The source material was CD4+ or CD8+ T cells sorted from blood, sampled in a trial of the OX40 agonist ivuxolimab. Every receptor here comes from an adult with an advanced solid tumor such as melanoma, head and neck, liver or kidney cancer.

The chain uses TRBV5-1 and TRBJ2-2; possibly TRBD2 for D (7 bases). Deletions cut 5 bases from V and 4 bases from J, with 12 bases between. CDR1 and CDR2 from the germline V gene are SGHRS and YFSETQ. CDR3 length: 14 amino acids. In DNA form, the CDR3 reads TGCGCCAGCAGATGGGGAGGGGGCACCGGGGAGCTGTTTTTT. Its translation is CASRWGGGTGELFF.

The chain employs TRBV9 and TRBJ1-3, with TRBD1 matching over 10 bases. The junction had 3 bases not matched to a gene; V was cut back by 4 bases and J by 2 bases. This CDR3 is built from 15 residues. CDR1 and CDR2 (germline): SGDLS, YYNGEE. The CDR3 DNA reads as TGTGCCAGCAGCCCGGACAGGGGGGCTGGAAACACCATATATTTT. Protein sequence: CASSPDRGAGNTIYF. Together with reference TRBV9 and TRBJ1-3, the CDR3 gives the full variable domain: DSGVTQTPKHLITATGQRVTLRCSPRSGDLSVYWYQQSLDQGLQFLIQYYNGEERAKGNILERFSAQQFPDLHSELNLSSLELGDSALYFCASSPDRGAGNTIYFGEGSWLTVV.

The CDR3 region has the DNA TGCGCCAGCAGCCAAGTGGGACTAGTCACAGATACGCAGTATTTT. Translated: CASSQVGLVTDTQYF. The chain is built from TRBV4-1 and TRBJ2-3; 8 bases agree with TRBD2. The CDR3 is 15 amino acids. The germline gives CDR1 MGHRA, CDR2 YSYEKL. J lost 2 bases, V lost 1 base, and 2 bases had no gene match.

The chain links TRBV18 to TRBJ1-2, with D possibly matching TRBD1 (5 bases). Deletions cut 10 bases from V and 7 bases from J, with 19 bases between. The CDR3 consists of 13 residues. Germline V lookup: CDR1 KGHSH, CDR2 LQKENI. In DNA form, the CDR3 reads TGTGCCACCACCCCCGGCAGGGAGGCTGGCTACACCTTC. It yields the protein CATTPGREAGYTF. The full variable domain, with the rest looked up from reference TRBV18 and TRBJ1-2, is NAGVMQNPRHLVRRRGQEARLRCSPMKGHSHVYWYRQLPEEGLKFMVYLQKENIIDESGMPKERFSAEFPKEGPSILRIQQVVRGDSAAYFCATTPGREAGYTFGSGTRLTVV.

V is TRBV7-2 and J is TRBJ1-5, with D unresolved. The length of the CDR3 is 15 residues. V gave up 2 bases and J gave up 1 base, with 9 bases separating them. Germline lookup yields CDR1 SGHTA and CDR2 FQGNSA. CDR3 protein: CASSLRGGSNQPQHF. The CDR3 DNA is TGTGCCAGCAGCTTACGGGGAGGGAGCAATCAGCCCCAGCATTTT.

This clone showed up just once. The chain has TRBV6-1 and TRBJ1-6, with 7 positions matching TRBD1. This CDR3 region has 14 residues. Trimming took 7 bases from V and 9 from J; bases not matched to a gene: 9. Germline assignment: CDR1 MNHNS and CDR2 SASEGT. The chain's CDR3 is CASTLQGLGSPLHF. The DNA for the CDR3 is TGTGCCAGCACTCTACAGGGGTTGGGTTCACCCCTCCACTTT.

V usage is TRBV10-1 and J usage is TRBJ2-3, with D maybe TRBD1 (6 bases). CDR1 WNHNN and CDR2 SYGVQD come from the germline V gene (reference sequence). V was clipped by 9 bases and J by 0 bases, with 13 bases between them. The CDR3 spans 14 residues. The CDR3 DNA reads as TGCGCCAGTTGTCGGGACATTAGCACAGATACGCAGTATTTT. This encodes CASCRDISTDTQYF.

The genes are TRBV7-2 and TRBJ1-6; TRBD1 might be the D (5 bases). The V end was cut by 5 bases, the J end by 10 bases, with 12 bases between. Germline CDR1 SGHTA, CDR2 FQGNSA. The CDR3 is made up of 13 amino acids. CDR3 sequence: CASSDGAWSPLHF. In DNA, the CDR3 is TGTGCCAGCAGCGATGGGGCTTGGTCACCCCTCCACTTT.

Here the CDR3 reads CASSQRASGDGTQYF. The CDR3 region has the DNA TGTGCCAGCAGTCAGCGGGCTAGCGGGGACGGGACCCAGTACTTC. V and J are TRBV7-6 and TRBJ2-5, with 9 bases that match TRBD2. This CDR3 is built from 15 residues. Trimming took 6 bases from V and 7 from J; bases not matched to a gene: 12. CDR1 and CDR2 from the germline V gene are SGHVS and FNYEAQ.

The rearrangement uses TRBV6-6 and TRBJ1-5; 7 bases are shared with TRBD1. Germline lookup yields CDR1 MNHNY and CDR2 SVGAGI (reference sequence). J was trimmed by 14 bases and V by 5 bases; bases with no gene match: 15. The CDR3 contains 14 residues. As DNA, the CDR3 is TGTGCCAGCAGTCTTAGACAGGGACCTTATACGGAGCATTTT. The encoded protein is CASSLRQGPYTEHF.

V gene TRBV10-3 combines with J gene TRBJ1-2; 7 positions match TRBD1. The CDR3 spans 17 residues. The germline V gene has CDR1 ENHRY and CDR2 SYGVKD. The J segment lost 7 bases and the V segment lost 3 bases, leaving 17 bases of the junction unmatched. CDR3 sequence (DNA): TGTGCCATCAGTGAAGAGACAGGGTGGGCTGTAGGAGGTGGCTACACCTTC. Translated: CAISEETGWAVGGGYTF.

V usage is TRBV5-1 and J usage is TRBJ1-1; D is undetermined. Trimming took off 0 bases at V and 0 bases at J, with 6 bases between the two ends. CDR3 length equals 14 residues. Germline V lookup: CDR1 SGHRS, CDR2 YFSETQ. The CDR3 reads CASSLGDMNTEAFF. CDR3 in DNA: TGCGCCAGCAGCTTGGGAGATATGAACACTGAAGCTTTCTTT.

This sequence joins TRBV5-4 and TRBJ2-1; weak D call: TRBD1 (5 bases). There are 16 residues in the CDR3. Germline CDR1 is SGHNT and CDR2 is YYREEE (reference sequence). The V and J ends lost 7 bases and 0 bases respectively, with 17 bases between them. CDR3 bases: TGTGCCAGCCGCACGTTTGGGGCTAGCTCCTACAATGAGCAGTTCTTC. As protein: CASRTFGASSYNEQFF.

This chain connects TRBV5-1 to TRBJ1-2; D unclear. V was trimmed by 0 bases and J by 3 bases, leaving 9 bases between them. The CDR3 runs 14 residues. The germline V gene encodes CDR1 SGHRS and CDR2 YFSETQ. CDR3 in amino acids: CASSLGGGDYGYTF. For the CDR3, the DNA is TGCGCCAGCAGCTTGGGTGGCGGTGACTATGGCTACACCTTC.